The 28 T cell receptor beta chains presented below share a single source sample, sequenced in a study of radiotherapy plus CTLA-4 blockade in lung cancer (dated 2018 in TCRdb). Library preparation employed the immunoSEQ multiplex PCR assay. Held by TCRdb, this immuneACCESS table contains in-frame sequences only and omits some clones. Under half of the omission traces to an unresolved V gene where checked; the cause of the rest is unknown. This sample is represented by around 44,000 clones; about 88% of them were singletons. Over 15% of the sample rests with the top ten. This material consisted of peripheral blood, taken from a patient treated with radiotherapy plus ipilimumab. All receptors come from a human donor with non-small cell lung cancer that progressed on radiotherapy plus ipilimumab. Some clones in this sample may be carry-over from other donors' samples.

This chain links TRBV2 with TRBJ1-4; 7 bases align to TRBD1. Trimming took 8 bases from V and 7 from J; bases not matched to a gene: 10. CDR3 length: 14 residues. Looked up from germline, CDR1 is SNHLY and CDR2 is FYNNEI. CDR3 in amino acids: CASHRGGDGEKLFF. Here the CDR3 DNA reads TGTGCCAGCCACAGGGGTGGGGATGGTGAAAAACTGTTTTTT.

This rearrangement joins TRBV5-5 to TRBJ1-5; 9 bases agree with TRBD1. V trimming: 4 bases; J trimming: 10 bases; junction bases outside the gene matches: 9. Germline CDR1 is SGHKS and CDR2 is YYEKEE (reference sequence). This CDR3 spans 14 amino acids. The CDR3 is CASSPGQGFLPQHF. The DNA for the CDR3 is TGTGCCAGCAGCCCCGGACAGGGGTTTCTCCCCCAGCATTTT.

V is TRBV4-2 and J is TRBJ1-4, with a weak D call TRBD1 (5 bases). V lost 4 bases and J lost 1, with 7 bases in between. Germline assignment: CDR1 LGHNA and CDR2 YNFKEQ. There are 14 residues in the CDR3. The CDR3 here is CASSPQGTNEKLFF. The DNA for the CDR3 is TGTGCCAGCAGCCCTCAGGGAACTAATGAAAAACTGTTTTTT.

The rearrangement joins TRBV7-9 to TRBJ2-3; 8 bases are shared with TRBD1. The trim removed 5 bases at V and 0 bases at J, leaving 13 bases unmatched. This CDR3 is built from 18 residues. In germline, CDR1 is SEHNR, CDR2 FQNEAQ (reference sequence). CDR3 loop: CASSRGTGRSHSTDTQYF. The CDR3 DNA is TGTGCCAGCAGCCGTGGGACAGGTCGGTCCCATAGCACAGATACGCAGTATTTT.

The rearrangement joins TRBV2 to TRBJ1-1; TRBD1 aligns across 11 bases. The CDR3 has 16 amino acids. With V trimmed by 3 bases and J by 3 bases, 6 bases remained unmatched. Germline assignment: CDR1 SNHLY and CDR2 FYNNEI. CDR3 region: CASSDPGQGADTEAFF. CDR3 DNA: TGTGCCAGCAGTGATCCTGGACAGGGGGCGGACACTGAAGCTTTCTTT.

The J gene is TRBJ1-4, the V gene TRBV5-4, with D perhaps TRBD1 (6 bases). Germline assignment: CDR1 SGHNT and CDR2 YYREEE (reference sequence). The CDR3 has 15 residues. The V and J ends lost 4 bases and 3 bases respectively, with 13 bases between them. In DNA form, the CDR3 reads TGTGCCAGCAGCGATGTCAGGGGCTCTAATGAAAAACTGTTTTTT. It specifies CASSDVRGSNEKLFF.

The CDR3, as DNA: TGCGCCAGCAGCCAAGACTATAACCACTACACCTTC. Translation: CASSQDYNHYTF. The J gene is TRBJ1-2, the V gene TRBV4-1; no firm D call. Germline V gene lookup returns CDR1 MGHRA and CDR2 YSYEKL. This CDR3 comprises 12 residues. Between the trimmed V and J ends, which lost 0 bases and 10 bases, there was a span of 9 bases.

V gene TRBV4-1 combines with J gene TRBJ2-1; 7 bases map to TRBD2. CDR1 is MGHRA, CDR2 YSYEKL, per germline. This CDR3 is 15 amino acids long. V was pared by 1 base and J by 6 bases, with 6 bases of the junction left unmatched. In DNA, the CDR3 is TGCGCCAGCAGCCAAGTGGGGCGGGAGTCCAATGAGCAGTTCTTC. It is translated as CASSQVGRESNEQFF.

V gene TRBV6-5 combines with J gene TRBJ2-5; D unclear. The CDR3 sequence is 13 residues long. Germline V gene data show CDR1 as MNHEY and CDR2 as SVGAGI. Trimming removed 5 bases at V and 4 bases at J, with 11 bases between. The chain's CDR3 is CASSPLSIETQYF. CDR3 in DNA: TGTGCCAGCAGTCCCCTATCGATAGAGACCCAGTACTTC.

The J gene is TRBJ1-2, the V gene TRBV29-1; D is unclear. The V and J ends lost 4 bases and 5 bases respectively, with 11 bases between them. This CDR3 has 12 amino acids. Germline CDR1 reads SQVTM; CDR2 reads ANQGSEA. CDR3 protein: CSVGEDSYGYTF. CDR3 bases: TGCAGCGTTGGGGAGGACTCTTATGGCTACACCTTC.

The CDR3 DNA reads TGTGCCAGCAGCTTACAATTAGGGAGTGAACACGAGCAGTACTTC. Its translation: CASSLQLGSEHEQYF. The chain links TRBV7-8 to TRBJ2-7; a weak D match, TRBD2 (5 bases). Germline CDR1 is SGHVS and CDR2 is FQNEAQ. V lost 2 bases to trimming and J lost 5 bases, with 16 bases between them. This CDR3 spans 15 amino acids.

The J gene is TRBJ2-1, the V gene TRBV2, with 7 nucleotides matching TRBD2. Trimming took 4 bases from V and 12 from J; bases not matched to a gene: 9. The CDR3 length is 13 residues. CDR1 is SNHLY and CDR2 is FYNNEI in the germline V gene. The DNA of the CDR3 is TGTGCCAGCAGTGGTTTAGCGGGTGAAGTGCAGTTCTTC. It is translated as CASSGLAGEVQFF.

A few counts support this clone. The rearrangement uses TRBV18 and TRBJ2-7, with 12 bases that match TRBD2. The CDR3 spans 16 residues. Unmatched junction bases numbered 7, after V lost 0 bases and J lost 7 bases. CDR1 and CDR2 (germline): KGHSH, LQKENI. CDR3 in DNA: TGTGCCAGCTCACCACCCACTAGCGGGAGGTTCGGGGAGCAGTACTTC. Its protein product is CASSPPTSGRFGEQYF. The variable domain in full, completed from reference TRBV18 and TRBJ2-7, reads NAGVMQNPRHLVRRRGQEARLRCSPMKGHSHVYWYRQLPEEGLKFMVYLQKENIIDESGMPKERFSAEFPKEGPSILRIQQVVRGDSAAYFCASSPPTSGRFGEQYFGPGTRLTVT.

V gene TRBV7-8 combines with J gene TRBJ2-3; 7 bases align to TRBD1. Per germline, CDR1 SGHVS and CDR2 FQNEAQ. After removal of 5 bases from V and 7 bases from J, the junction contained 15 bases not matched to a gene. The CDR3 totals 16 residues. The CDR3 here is CASSESTRTGLYTQYF. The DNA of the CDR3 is TGTGCCAGCAGCGAATCAACCCGGACAGGCCTTTATACGCAGTATTTT.

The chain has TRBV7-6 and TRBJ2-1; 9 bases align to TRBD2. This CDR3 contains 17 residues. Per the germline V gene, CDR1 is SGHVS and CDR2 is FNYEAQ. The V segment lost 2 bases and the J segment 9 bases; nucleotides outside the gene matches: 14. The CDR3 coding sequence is TGTGCCAGCAGCTTATTCAGGGCGGGAGGGCCTTCCGGTGAGCAGTTCTTC. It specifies CASSLFRAGGPSGEQFF.

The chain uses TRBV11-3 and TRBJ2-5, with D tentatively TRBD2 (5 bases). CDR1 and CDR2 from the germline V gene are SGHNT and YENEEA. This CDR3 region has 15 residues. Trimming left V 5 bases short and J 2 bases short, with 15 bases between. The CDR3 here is CASSTGNVKQETQYF. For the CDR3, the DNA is TGTGCCAGCAGCACGGGAAATGTGAAACAAGAGACCCAGTACTTC. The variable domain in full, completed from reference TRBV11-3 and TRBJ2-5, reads EAGVVQSPRYKIIEKKQPVAFWCNPISGHNTLYWYLQNLGQGPELLIRYENEEAVDDSQLPKDRFSAERLKGVDSTLKIQPAELGDSAVYLCASSTGNVKQETQYFGPGTRLLVL.

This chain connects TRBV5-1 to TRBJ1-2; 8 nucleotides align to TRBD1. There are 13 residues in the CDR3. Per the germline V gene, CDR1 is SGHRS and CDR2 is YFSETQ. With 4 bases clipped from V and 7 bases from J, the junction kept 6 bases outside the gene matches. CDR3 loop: CASSQGQGSGYTF. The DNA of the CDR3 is TGCGCCAGCAGCCAAGGACAGGGCTCTGGCTACACCTTC.

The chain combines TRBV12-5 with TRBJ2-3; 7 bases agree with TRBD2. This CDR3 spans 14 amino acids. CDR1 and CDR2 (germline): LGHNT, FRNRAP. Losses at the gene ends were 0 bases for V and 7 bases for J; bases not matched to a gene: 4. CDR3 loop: CASGLVGRANTQYF. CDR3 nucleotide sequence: TGTGCTAGTGGTTTGGTAGGGAGGGCAAATACGCAGTATTTT.

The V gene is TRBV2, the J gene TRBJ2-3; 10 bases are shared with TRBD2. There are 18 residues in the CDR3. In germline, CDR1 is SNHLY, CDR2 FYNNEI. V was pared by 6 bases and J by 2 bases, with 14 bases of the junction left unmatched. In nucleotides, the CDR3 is TGTGCCAGCAGAGGGAGGAGGGGTAGCGGGGGGCTCACAGATACGCAGTATTTT. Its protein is CASRGRRGSGGLTDTQYF.

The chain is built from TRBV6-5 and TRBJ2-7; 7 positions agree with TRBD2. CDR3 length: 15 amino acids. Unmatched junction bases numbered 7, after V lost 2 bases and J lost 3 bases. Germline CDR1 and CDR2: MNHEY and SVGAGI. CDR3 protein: CASSYGGVSIYEQYF. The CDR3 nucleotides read TGTGCCAGCAGTTACGGGGGGGTTTCCATCTACGAGCAGTACTTC.

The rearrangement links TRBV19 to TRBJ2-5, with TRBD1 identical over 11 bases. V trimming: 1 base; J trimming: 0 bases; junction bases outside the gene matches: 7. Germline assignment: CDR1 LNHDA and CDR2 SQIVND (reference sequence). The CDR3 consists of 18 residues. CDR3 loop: CASSIVSGTGGDQETQYF. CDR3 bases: TGTGCCAGTAGTATAGTTTCCGGGACAGGGGGTGACCAAGAGACCCAGTACTTC.

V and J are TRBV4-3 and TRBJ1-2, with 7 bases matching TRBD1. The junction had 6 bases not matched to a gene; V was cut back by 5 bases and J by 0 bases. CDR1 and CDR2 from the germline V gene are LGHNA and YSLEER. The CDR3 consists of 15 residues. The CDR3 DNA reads TGCGCCAGCAGCGCAACCGGGACAGCTAACTATGGCTACACCTTC. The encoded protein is CASSATGTANYGYTF.

The CDR3 spells CASSSGQTNTGELFF. The CDR3 DNA follows: TGTGCCAGCAGCTCGGGACAGACGAACACCGGGGAGCTGTTTTTT. The V call is TRBV7-2, the J call TRBJ2-2, with 7 bases fitting TRBD1. The germline gives CDR1 SGHTA, CDR2 FQGNSA. This CDR3 has 15 residues. V trimming: 4 bases; J trimming: 0 bases; junction bases outside the gene matches: 2.

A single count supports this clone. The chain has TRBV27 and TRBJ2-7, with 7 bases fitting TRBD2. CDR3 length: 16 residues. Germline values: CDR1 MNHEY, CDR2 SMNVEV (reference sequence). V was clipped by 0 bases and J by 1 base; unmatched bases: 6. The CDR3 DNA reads TGTGCCAGCAGTTTATCGCCTATGGGAGGGTCCTACGAGCAGTACTTC. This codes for CASSLSPMGGSYEQYF.

The CDR3 DNA is TGTGCCAGCAGCGTAGGAAGTCTAGCTAACTATGGCTACACCTTC. This translates into CASSVGSLANYGYTF. The chain combines TRBV9 with TRBJ1-2; D is uncertain. Germline lookup yields CDR1 SGDLS and CDR2 YYNGEE. The CDR3 has 15 amino acids. Trimming cost V 0 bases and J 0 bases, with 9 bases left between them.

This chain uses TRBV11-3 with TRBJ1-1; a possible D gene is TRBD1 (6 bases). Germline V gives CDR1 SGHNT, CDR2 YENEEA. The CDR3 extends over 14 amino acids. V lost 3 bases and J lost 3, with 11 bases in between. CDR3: CASSLRGTDTEAFF. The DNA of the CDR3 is TGTGCCAGCAGCTTGAGGGGGACGGACACTGAAGCTTTCTTT.

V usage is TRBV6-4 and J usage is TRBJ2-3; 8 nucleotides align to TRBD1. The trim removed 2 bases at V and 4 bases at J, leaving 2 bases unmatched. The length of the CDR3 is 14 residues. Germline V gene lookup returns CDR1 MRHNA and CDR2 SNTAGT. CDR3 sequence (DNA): TGTGCCAGCAGTGACGGGACAGGAGCAGATACGCAGTATTTT. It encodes CASSDGTGADTQYF.

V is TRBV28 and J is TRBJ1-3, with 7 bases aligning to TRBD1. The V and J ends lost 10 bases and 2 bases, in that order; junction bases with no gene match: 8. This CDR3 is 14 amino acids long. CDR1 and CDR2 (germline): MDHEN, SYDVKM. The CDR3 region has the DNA TGTGCCACCGTAGACAGGGCAGCTGGAAACACCATATATTTT. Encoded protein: CATVDRAAGNTIYF.